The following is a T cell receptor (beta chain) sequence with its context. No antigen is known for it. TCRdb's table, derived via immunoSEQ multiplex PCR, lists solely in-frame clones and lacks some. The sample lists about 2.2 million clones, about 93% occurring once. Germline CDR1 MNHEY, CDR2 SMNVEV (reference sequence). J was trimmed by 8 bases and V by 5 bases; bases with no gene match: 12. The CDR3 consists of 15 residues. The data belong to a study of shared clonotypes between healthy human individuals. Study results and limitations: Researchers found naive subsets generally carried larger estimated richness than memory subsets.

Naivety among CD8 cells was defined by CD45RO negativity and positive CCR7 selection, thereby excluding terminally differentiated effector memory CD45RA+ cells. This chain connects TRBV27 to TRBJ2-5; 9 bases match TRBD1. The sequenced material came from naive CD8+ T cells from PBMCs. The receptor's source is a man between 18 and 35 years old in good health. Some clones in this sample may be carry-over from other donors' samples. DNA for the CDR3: TGTGCCAGCAGTCTCAGGGACAGGGATTTTGACACCCAGTACTTC. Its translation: CASSLRDRDFDTQYF.